The clone carrying this T cell receptor (beta chain) occurred once. There are 14 residues in the CDR3. Germline-derived CDR1 and CDR2 are SGHRS and YFSETQ. V gave up 0 bases and J gave up 4 bases, with 7 bases separating them. Here immunoSEQ multiplex PCR was the method, and the copy in TCRdb shows in-frame clones only, minus some. The table lists 120,000 to 150,000 clones, 75% to 90% of them singletons, with 4.5% to 5.5% in the top ten. This sample stems from a study of blood T cell repertoires in COVID-19. Sequencing was done on a sample of peripheral blood. The chain combines TRBV5-1 with TRBJ2-2, with a weak D call TRBD2 (6 bases). The sequence derives from a human donor in a cohort sampled during active COVID-19. Here the CDR3 DNA reads TGCGCCAGCAGCTTGGTCGGGGGCACCGGGGAGCTGTTTTTT. Translating it yields CASSLVGGTGELFF.